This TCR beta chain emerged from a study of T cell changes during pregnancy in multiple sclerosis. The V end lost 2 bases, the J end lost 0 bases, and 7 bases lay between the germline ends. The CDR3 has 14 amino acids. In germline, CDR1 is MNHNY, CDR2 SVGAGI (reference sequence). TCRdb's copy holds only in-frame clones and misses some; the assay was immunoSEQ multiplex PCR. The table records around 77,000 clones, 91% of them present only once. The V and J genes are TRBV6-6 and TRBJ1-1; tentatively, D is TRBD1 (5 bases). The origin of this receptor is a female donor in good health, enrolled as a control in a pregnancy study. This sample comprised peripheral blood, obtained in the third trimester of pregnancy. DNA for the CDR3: TGTGCCAGCAGTTACACAGGAATGAACACTGAAGCTTTCTTT. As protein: CASSYTGMNTEAFF.